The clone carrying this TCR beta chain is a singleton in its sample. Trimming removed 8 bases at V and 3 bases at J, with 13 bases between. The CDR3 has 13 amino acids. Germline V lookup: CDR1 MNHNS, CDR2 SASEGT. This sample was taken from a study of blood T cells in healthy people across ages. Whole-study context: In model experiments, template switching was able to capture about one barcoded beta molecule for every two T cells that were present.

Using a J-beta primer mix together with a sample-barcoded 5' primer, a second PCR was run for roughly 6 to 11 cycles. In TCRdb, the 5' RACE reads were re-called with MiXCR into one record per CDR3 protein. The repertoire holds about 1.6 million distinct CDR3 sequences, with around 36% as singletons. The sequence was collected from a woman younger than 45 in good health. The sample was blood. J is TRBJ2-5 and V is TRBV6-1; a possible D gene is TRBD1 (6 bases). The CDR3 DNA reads TGTGCCAGCTCCGGGACACCGAAAGAGACCCAGTACTTC. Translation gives CASSGTPKETQYF.